This entry concerns a single TCR beta chain. The data stem from a study of blood T cell repertoires in COVID-19. Per the authors' pipeline: Estimation of nucleated cell counts was performed using reference gene primer amplification. Measured with immunoSEQ multiplex PCR; TCRdb has only the in-frame clones, and not every one. V and J calls and clone size are as listed in that table; D and trimming were resolved from the DNA. The sample yields some 130,000 clones, more than 75% seen once. This CDR3 region has 12 residues. The V end lost 0 bases, the J end lost 12 bases, and 9 bases lay between the germline ends.

The TCR sequence derives from a man in his sixties with COVID-19, enrolled during active disease. Sequencing was done on a sample of peripheral blood. The V and J genes are TRBV12-3 or TRBV12-4 and TRBJ2-1; D remains unclear. The chain's CDR3 is CASSLARAPQFF. In DNA, the CDR3 is TGTGCCAGCAGTTTAGCGCGTGCACCGCAGTTCTTC.